Given below is one TCR beta chain in context. Its antigen is still unknown. In the naive CD8 group, cells lacked CD45RO and were positively selected for CCR7, so terminally differentiated effector memory CD45RA+ cells were left out. This sample was included in a study of shared clonotypes between healthy human individuals. This table comes from immunoSEQ multiplex PCR, and its TCRdb copy is limited to in-frame clones, with some not included. The sample contains over 750,000 clones, just over 95% of which appear only once. With 0 bases removed from V and 3 bases from J, the gap between germline ends came to 7 bases. Per the germline V gene, CDR1 is SGDLS and CDR2 is YYNGEE. The CDR3 runs 14 residues. Study conclusions and caveats: Some naive CD4 clonotypes, 4% to 6%, turned up in common across several donors.

The sample consisted of naive CD8+ T cells sorted from blood. The receptor was isolated from a man in his thirties or forties in good health. This chain uses TRBV9 with TRBJ2-1; no firm D call. Here the CDR3 DNA reads TGTGCCAGCAGCGTAGAACGGAGCTACAATGAGCAGTTCTTC. Translation gives CASSVERSYNEQFF.